This is a list of T cell receptor beta chains from one sample in a study of PD-1 blockade in mismatch repair-deficient tumors. This table comes from immunoSEQ multiplex PCR, and its TCRdb copy is limited to in-frame clones, with some not included. Among 85,000 to 130,000 clones listed, under 90% were seen once. The specimen comprised peripheral blood, sampled approximately 35 weeks after starting pembrolizumab. The receptors shown here come from an adult with mismatch repair-deficient cancer. Both conserved end residues are part of each CDR3. Fields, in order: D gene, clone size, V gene, J gene, CDR3 DNA, CDR3 protein. A D gene is named only where the DNA matches it firmly. Size values are once, few and many counts, or a class for expanded clones, and some rows have none.

.	.	TRBV7-6	TRBJ2-3	TGTGCCAGCAGCTTGGCTAGCGCGAAGATTGCAGATACGCAGTATTTT	CASSLASAKIADTQYF
TRBD2	.	TRBV7-2	TRBJ2-1	TGTGCCAGCAGCGATGTAAGTTTTAGCGGGGACAATGAGCAGTTCTTC	CASSDVSFSGDNEQFF
TRBD1	.	TRBV4-1	TRBJ1-2	TGCGCCAGCAGCCAAGTCGACAGGGGAAACTATGGCTACACCTTC	CASSQVDRGNYGYTF
TRBD2	.	TRBV11-3	TRBJ2-1	TGTGCCAGCAGCTCGACTAGCGGGGCGAGCTCCTACAATGAGCAGTTCTTC	CASSSTSGASSYNEQFF
.	.	TRBV5-1	TRBJ2-1	TGCGCCAGCAGCTTGGCGGGGAATGAGCAGTTCTTC	CASSLAGNEQFF
.	few	TRBV9	TRBJ1-5	TGTGCCAGCAGCGTAGGCCCCTTATCAGGGCAGCCCCAGCATTTT	CASSVGPLSGQPQHF
.	.	TRBV27	TRBJ2-6	TGTGCCAGCAGTTTATCGGGGACCTCTGGGGCCAACGTCCTGACTTTC	CASSLSGTSGANVLTF
.	.	TRBV6-5	TRBJ1-1	TGTGCCAGCAGCAGAGTCGGCACTGAAGCTTTCTTT	CASSRVGTEAFF
.	.	TRBV11-2	TRBJ2-1	TGTGCCAGCAGCTTAGAGTGGGAAGGTAGCGCCTACAATGAGCAGTTCTTC	CASSLEWEGSAYNEQFF
.	once	TRBV6-5	TRBJ2-3	TGTGCCAGTAGATCGGGTAGGAGCACAGATACGCAGTATTTT	CASRSGRSTDTQYF
.	.	TRBV7-9	TRBJ2-1	TGTGCCAGCAGCTTATCAGGAGGGGAATACAATGAGCAGTTCTTC	CASSLSGGEYNEQFF
.	.	TRBV30	TRBJ2-2	TGTGCCTGGTCGAGGGGAGTGATCACCGGGGAGCTGTTTTTT	CAWSRGVITGELFF
TRBD1	.	TRBV5-4	TRBJ1-2	TGTGCCAGCAGTGGACAGGGGTATGGCTACACCTTC	CASSGQGYGYTF
.	.	TRBV6-5	TRBJ2-7	TGTGCCAGCAGTAGAATAGCTATGTTCGGGGAGCAGTACTTC	CASSRIAMFGEQYF
TRBD2	.	TRBV13	TRBJ2-5	TGTGCCAGCAGCTTAGTTGAAGCGGGGAGCCAAGAGACCCAGTACTTC	CASSLVEAGSQETQYF
.	.	TRBV10-3	TRBJ1-1	TGTGCCATCAGTGAGTCGGAACTATTGAACACTGAAGCTTTCTTT	CAISESELLNTEAFF
.	.	TRBV6-1	TRBJ2-5	TGTGCCAGCAGTTTAAGTGTGCAGGGCCGGGAGACCCAGTACTTC	CASSLSVQGRETQYF
.	.	TRBV7-2	TRBJ2-5	TGTGCCAGCTCGGATCAAGAGACCCAGTACTTC	CASSDQETQYF
.	.	TRBV11-3	TRBJ2-1	TGTGCCAGCAGTTTAGGGAGCCCAGAATACAATGAGCAGTTCTTC	CASSLGSPEYNEQFF
.	.	TRBV11-1	TRBJ2-5	TGTGCCAGCAGTTCCGGACCTAAGGCAGAGACCCAGTACTTC	CASSSGPKAETQYF
.	.	TRBV4-2	TRBJ2-6	TGTGCCAGCAGCCAAGTCAGGGGGGCCAACGTCCTGACTTTC	CASSQVRGANVLTF
.	.	TRBV4-3	TRBJ2-4	TGCGCCAGCAGCCAGGGACTTGTAGCCAAAAACATTCAGTACTTC	CASSQGLVAKNIQYF
TRBD2	.	TRBV7-2	TRBJ2-1	TGTGCCAGCAGCACCTGGACTAGCGGTAACAATGAGCAGTTCTTC	CASSTWTSGNNEQFF
.	.	TRBV25-1	TRBJ2-7	TGTGCCACTGGAGGAGGTGGGTCCTACGAGCAGTACTTC	CATGGGGSYEQYF
.	.	TRBV11-2	TRBJ1-1	TGTGCCAGCAGCTTTAATGGGAGGACTGAAGCTTTCTTT	CASSFNGRTEAFF
.	.	TRBV5-4	TRBJ2-2	TGTGCCAGCAGCTTGGCCTTAGCCGCCGGGGAGCTGTTTTTT	CASSLALAAGELFF
TRBD2	.	TRBV5-1	TRBJ2-6	TGCGCCAGCTCGGGAGGCTCTCACTCTGGGGCCAACGTCCTGACTTTC	CASSGGSHSGANVLTF
TRBD1	.	TRBV27	TRBJ2-7	TGTGCCAGCAGTTATTACCCGACAGGGCGAACCTACGAGCAGTACTTC	CASSYYPTGRTYEQYF
.	.	TRBV12-5	TRBJ2-2	TGTGCTAGTGGTTCCAGGGGCTCCGGGGAGCTGTTTTTT	CASGSRGSGELFF
.	.	TRBV6-5	TRBJ1-1	TGTGCCAGCAGTTATATGGGGGCAGTGAACACTGAAGCTTTCTTT	CASSYMGAVNTEAFF
.	.	TRBV12-5	TRBJ2-3	TGTGCTAGTGGTTGGGGCTTCCGGGGGAACACAGATACGCAGTATTTT	CASGWGFRGNTDTQYF
.	.	TRBV7-3	TRBJ2-2	TGTGCCAGCAGCATGACAGTGACGAACACCGGGGAGCTGTTTTTT	CASSMTVTNTGELFF
.	.	TRBV19	TRBJ1-2	TGTGCCAGTAGTATAGGGACAGCAAAATATGGCTACACCTTC	CASSIGTAKYGYTF
.	.	TRBV21-1	TRBJ2-4	TGTGCCAGCACCCAGGGAGGACTAGCGGGAGCGGAAGCCAAAAACATTCAGTACTTC	CASTQGGLAGAEAKNIQYF
TRBD1	.	TRBV5-1	TRBJ2-6	TGCGCCAGCAGCGGGACAGGGGCTGGGGCCAACGTCCTGACTTTC	CASSGTGAGANVLTF
.	few	TRBV30	TRBJ1-4	TGTGCCTGCATGCGGGGCCAACGAACTAATGAAAAACTGTTTTTT	CACMRGQRTNEKLFF
.	.	TRBV27	TRBJ2-5	TGTGCCAGCAGTCGGGACAACCAAGAGACCCAGTACTTC	CASSRDNQETQYF
.	few	TRBV2	TRBJ1-5	TGTGCCAGCAGTGAGTGGTCTAGGGGAGGTCAGCCCCAGCATTTT	CASSEWSRGGQPQHF
TRBD1	.	TRBV5-1	TRBJ2-7	TGCGCCAGCAGCTTCCAGGGGGCGCGAGGAGACGAGCAGTACTTC	CASSFQGARGDEQYF
TRBD1	few	TRBV27	TRBJ1-5	TGTGCCAGCAGTCGACAGGGACCCAATCAGCCCCAGCATTTT	CASSRQGPNQPQHF
.	.	TRBV6-6	TRBJ1-2	TGTGCCAGCAGTCCTCGTCTAGGGTATGGCTACACCTTC	CASSPRLGYGYTF
TRBD2	.	TRBV18	TRBJ2-3	TGTGCCAGCTCACGGGCGGGAGTTTCTGACCTCAGACCAGATACGCAGTATTTT	CASSRAGVSDLRPDTQYF
TRBD1	.	TRBV27	TRBJ2-7	TGTGCCAGCACCAAGACGGGCGGGACAGGGGGCTACGAGCAGTACTTC	CASTKTGGTGGYEQYF
TRBD1	.	TRBV29-1	TRBJ1-1	TGCAGCGTTGAAGGACAGGGGGCGACTGAAGCTTTCTTT	CSVEGQGATEAFF
.	.	TRBV11-2	TRBJ1-2	TGTGCCAGCGGAGGGCTTGCTAGGGACTATGGCTACACCTTC	CASGGLARDYGYTF
.	once	TRBV7-9	TRBJ2-2	TGTGCCAGCAGCTTGTCTAACACCGGGGAGCTGTTTTTT	CASSLSNTGELFF
.	.	TRBV7-8	TRBJ1-5	TGTGCCAGCAGCTTAGAGGGGGGGGAAGATCAGCCCCAGCATTTT	CASSLEGGEDQPQHF
.	.	TRBV15	TRBJ2-5	TGTGCCACCAGCGTAGGTCCGTGGGAGACCCAGTACTTC	CATSVGPWETQYF
.	.	TRBV6-1	TRBJ2-1	TGTGCCAGCAGTTCCGATGGCGGGACCTACAATGAGCAGTTCTTC	CASSSDGGTYNEQFF
.	.	TRBV29-1	TRBJ1-2	TGCAGCGTTGACCTGGGGGAGGGAACAAACTATGGCTACACCTTC	CSVDLGEGTNYGYTF
TRBD2	.	TRBV29-1	TRBJ2-1	TGCAGCGTTGAGACTAGCGGGAGTTCCCATGAGCAGTTCTTC	CSVETSGSSHEQFF
.	.	TRBV2	TRBJ2-5	TGTGCCAGCACCATCCAAGAGACCCAGTACTTC	CASTIQETQYF
.	.	TRBV29-1	TRBJ1-5	TGCAGCGCCCAAAATGGGAATCAGCCCCAGCATTTT	CSAQNGNQPQHF
.	.	TRBV11-2	TRBJ2-7	TGTGCCAGCGCGGACTCATATCCCTCGGGCGAGCAGTACTTC	CASADSYPSGEQYF
TRBD1	.	TRBV5-8	TRBJ1-2	TGTGCCAGCAGCCGAGCCAAGGCCGGACAGGGGTACTATGGCTACACCTTC	CASSRAKAGQGYYGYTF
.	.	TRBV30	TRBJ2-2	TGTGCCTGGAATAGGGGGGGCAGCGGGGAGCTGTTTTTT	CAWNRGGSGELFF